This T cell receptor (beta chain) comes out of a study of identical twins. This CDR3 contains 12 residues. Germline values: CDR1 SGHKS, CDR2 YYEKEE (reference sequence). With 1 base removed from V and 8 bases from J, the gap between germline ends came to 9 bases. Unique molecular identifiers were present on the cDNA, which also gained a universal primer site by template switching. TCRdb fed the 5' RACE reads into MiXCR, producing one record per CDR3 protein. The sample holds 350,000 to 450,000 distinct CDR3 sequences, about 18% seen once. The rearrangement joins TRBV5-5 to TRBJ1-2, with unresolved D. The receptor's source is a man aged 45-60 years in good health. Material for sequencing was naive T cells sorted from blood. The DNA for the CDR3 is TGTGCCAGCAGCTTGAGGGCGTTCGGCTACACCTTC. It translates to CASSLRAFGYTF.